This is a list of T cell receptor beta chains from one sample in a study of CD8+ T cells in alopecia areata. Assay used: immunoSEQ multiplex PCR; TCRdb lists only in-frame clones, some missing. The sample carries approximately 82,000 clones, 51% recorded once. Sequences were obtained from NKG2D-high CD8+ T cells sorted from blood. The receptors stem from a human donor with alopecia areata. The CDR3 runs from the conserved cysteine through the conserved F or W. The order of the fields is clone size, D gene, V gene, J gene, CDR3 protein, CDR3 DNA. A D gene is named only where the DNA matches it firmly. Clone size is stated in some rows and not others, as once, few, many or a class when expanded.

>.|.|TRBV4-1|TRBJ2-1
CASSQAPNYNEQFF
TGCGCCAGCAGCCAGGCTCCAAATTACAATGAGCAGTTCTTC
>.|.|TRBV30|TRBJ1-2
CAWSVRRLDPYGYTF
TGTGCCTGGAGTGTACGTAGATTGGACCCTTATGGCTACACCTTC
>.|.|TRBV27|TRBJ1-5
CASSSQGPYSNQPQHF
TGTGCCAGCAGTTCCCAGGGACCGTATAGCAATCAGCCCCAGCATTTT
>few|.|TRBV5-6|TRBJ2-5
CASSYEETQYF
TGTGCCAGCAGCTACGAAGAGACCCAGTACTTC
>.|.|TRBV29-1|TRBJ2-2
CSSTGTTNTGELFF
TGCAGCTCCACCGGGACAACGAACACCGGGGAGCTGTTTTTT
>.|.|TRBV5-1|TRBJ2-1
CASSPRRYNEQFF
TGCGCCAGCAGCCCCAGGCGGTACAATGAGCAGTTCTTC
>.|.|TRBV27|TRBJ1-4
CASSLRNGKLFF
TGTGCCAGCAGTCTCAGGAACGGAAAACTGTTTTTT
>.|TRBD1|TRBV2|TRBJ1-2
CASSLQGTGGNYGYTF
TGTGCCAGCAGTCTTCAAGGGACAGGGGGAAACTATGGCTACACCTTC
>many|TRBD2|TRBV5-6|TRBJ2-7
CASSGTVEQYF
TGTGCCAGTAGCGGGACTGTCGAGCAGTACTTC
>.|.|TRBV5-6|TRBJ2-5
CASSLVWTEETQYF
TGTGCCAGCAGCTTGGTGTGGACAGAAGAGACCCAGTACTTC
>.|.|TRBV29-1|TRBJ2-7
CSGAGQGGDYEQYF
TGCAGCGGGGCAGGGCAGGGAGGCGACTACGAGCAGTACTTC
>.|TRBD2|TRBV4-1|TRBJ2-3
CASSQGLAGVDTQYF
TGCGCCAGCAGCCAAGGGCTAGCGGGGGTAGATACGCAGTATTTT
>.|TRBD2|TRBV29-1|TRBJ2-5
CSVDVLAGVLETQYF
TGCAGCGTTGACGTACTAGCGGGAGTATTGGAGACCCAGTACTTC
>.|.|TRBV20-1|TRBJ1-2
CSGRSDYGYTF
TGCAGTGGTAGATCGGACTATGGCTACACCTTC
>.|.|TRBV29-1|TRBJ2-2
CSVPKPYANTGELFF
TGCAGCGTCCCAAAACCGTATGCGAACACCGGGGAGCTGTTTTTT
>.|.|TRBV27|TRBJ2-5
CASSLLPPETQYF
TGTGCCAGCAGTTTATTGCCACCGGAGACCCAGTACTTC
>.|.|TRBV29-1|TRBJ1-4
CSVGGAGTEEKLFF
TGCAGCGTTGGCGGGGCCGGGACCGAAGAAAAACTGTTTTTT
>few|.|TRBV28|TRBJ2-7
CASSLRGPGREQYF
TGTGCCAGCAGTTTGCGGGGCCCGGGGCGGGAGCAGTACTTC
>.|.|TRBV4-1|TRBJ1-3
CASSQVRAGNTIYF
TGCGCCAGCAGCCAAGTCCGAGCTGGAAACACCATATATTTT
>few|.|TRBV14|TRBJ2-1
CASSQDAAVLVGHEQFF
TGTGCCAGCAGCCAAGACGCTGCGGTATTAGTGGGCCATGAGCAGTTCTTC
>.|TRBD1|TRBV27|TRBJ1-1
CASSRLGQGAQRAFF
TGTGCCAGCAGTCGGCTGGGACAGGGGGCGCAGAGGGCTTTCTTT
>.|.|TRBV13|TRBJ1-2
CASSLFPGDSVYGYTF
TGTGCCAGCAGCTTATTTCCAGGCGACAGCGTCTATGGCTACACCTTC
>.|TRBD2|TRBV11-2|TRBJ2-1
CASSLVGTSGRPPSQQFF
TGTGCCAGCAGCTTAGTAGGGACTAGCGGGAGGCCGCCATCCCAGCAGTTCTTC